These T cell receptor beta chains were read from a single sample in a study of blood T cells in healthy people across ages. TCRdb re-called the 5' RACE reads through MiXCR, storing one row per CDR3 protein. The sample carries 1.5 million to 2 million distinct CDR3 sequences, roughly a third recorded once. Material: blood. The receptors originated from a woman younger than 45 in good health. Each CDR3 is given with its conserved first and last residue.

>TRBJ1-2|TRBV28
CASTLATANYGYTF
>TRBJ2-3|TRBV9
CASSAGAGYTDTQYF
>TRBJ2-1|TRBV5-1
CASRQSMSAEQFF
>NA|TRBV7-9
CASSLFLEQYF
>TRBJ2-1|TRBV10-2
CASSEGELRRDVQFF
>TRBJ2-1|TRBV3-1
CASRESGTSYNEQFF
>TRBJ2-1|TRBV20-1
CSATQGWDHYNEQFF
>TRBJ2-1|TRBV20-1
CSARDPLRESLMDEQFF
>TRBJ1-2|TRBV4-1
CASSPLIKTRDRGLGYTF
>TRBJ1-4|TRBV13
CASSSRGGEKLFF
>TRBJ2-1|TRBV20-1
CSGLGQSSYNEQFF
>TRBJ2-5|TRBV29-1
CSVIQGGETQYF
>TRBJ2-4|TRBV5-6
CAGSLSSIAKNIQYF
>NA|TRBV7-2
CASSLDIRDRLSEQYF
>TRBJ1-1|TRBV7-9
CASSRGQNTEAFF
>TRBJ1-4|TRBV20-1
CSADAPQGATGKLFF
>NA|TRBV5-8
CASSAGTVVKVEQYF
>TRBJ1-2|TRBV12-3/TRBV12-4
CAGSKRVYGYTF
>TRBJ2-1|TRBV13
CASRSQAKGGDEQFF
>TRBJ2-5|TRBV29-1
CSVTGTTQETQYF
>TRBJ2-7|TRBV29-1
CSAGESGTGTREQYF
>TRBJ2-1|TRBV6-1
CASRAGGRVYNEQFF
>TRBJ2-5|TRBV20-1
CSARGANGRAETQYF
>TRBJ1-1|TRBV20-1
CSASEGWNTEAFF
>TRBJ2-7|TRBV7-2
CASSPIHGTSPYEQYF
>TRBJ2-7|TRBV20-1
CTAGTGCYEQYF
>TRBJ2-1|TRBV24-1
CATSDRFAYNEQFF
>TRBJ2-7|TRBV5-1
CSSSLAFGESYEQYF
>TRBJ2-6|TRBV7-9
CASSLVVTGGASGANVLTF
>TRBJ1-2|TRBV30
CAWSGGGGYGYTF